These 31 T cell receptor beta chains were all obtained from the same sample, sequenced in a study of T cell responses to AZD1222 COVID-19 vaccine. This table comes from immunoSEQ multiplex PCR, and its TCRdb copy is limited to in-frame clones, with some not included. The sample includes just over 150,000 clones, 90% of them seen just once. Sequencing was performed on peripheral blood, taken on day 0 of AZD1222 vaccination. The receptors derive from an adult in good health.

CDR3 nucleotide sequence: TGTGCCAGCAGCTTCCTATCTTCGACAGGGACTGGGGAGCAGTACTTC. Amino acids: CASSFLSSTGTGEQYF. The rearrangement joins TRBV5-4 to TRBJ2-7; possible D gene TRBD1, 7 bases. The CDR3 has 16 amino acids. V was clipped by 2 bases and J by 7 bases, with 22 bases between them. Germline-derived CDR1 and CDR2 are SGHNT and YYREEE (reference sequence).

The genes are TRBV19 and TRBJ2-1, with TRBD2 matching over 7 bases. CDR1 and CDR2 (germline): LNHDA, SQIVND (reference sequence). The CDR3 loop spans 13 amino acids. The V segment lost 6 bases and the J segment 8 bases; nucleotides outside the gene matches: 7. CDR3 DNA: TGTGCCAGTAGCCGACTAGCCGCGGATGAGCAGTTCTTC. Amino acid sequence: CASSRLAADEQFF. The entire variable domain, with the rest obtained from reference TRBV19 and TRBJ2-1, is as follows: DGGITQSPKYLFRKEGQNVTLSCEQNLNHDAMYWYRQDPGQGLRLIYYSQIVNDFQKGDIAEGYSVSREKKESFPLTVTSAQKNPTAFYLCASSRLAADEQFFGPGTRLTVL.

The chain is built from TRBV7-8 and TRBJ1-5, with D maybe TRBD1 (6 bases). Germline V lookup: CDR1 SGHVS, CDR2 FQNEAQ. CDR3 length equals 16 residues. V lost 5 bases to trimming and J lost 3 bases, with 17 bases between them. The DNA of the CDR3 is TGTGCCAGCAGCCTAACGCAGGGGAGGGTCAATCAGCCCCAGCATTTT. This encodes CASSLTQGRVNQPQHF. Full variable domain (missing parts from reference TRBV7-8 and TRBJ1-5): GAGVSQSPRYKVAKRGQDVALRCDPISGHVSLFWYQQALGQGPEFLTYFQNEAQLDKSGLPSDRFFAERPEGSVSTLKIQRTQQEDSAVYLCASSLTQGRVNQPQHFGDGTRLSIL.

The chain employs TRBV28 and TRBJ1-1; 8 bases match TRBD1. After removal of 5 bases from V and 4 bases from J, the junction contained 6 bases not matched to a gene. Germline CDR1 MDHEN, CDR2 SYDVKM. CDR3 length equals 14 residues. CDR3 sequence reads: CASSRDRGPTEAFF. The CDR3 DNA sequence: TGTGCCAGCAGTCGAGACAGGGGACCCACTGAAGCTTTCTTT. Full variable domain (outside the CDR3, taken from reference TRBV28 and TRBJ1-1): DVKVTQSSRYLVKRTGEKVFLECVQDMDHENMFWYRQDPGLGLRLIYFSYDVKMKEKGDIPEGYSVSREKKERFSLILESASTNQTSMYLCASSRDRGPTEAFFGQGTRLTVV.

This rearrangement joins TRBV7-2 to TRBJ1-2; D uncertain. In germline, CDR1 is SGHTA, CDR2 FQGNSA. Between the trimmed V and J ends, which lost 6 bases and 3 bases, there was a span of 14 bases. This CDR3 is built from 14 residues. The CDR3 DNA sequence: TGTGCCAGCAGGGGAGCTAGGAATGACTATGGCTACACCTTC. It encodes CASRGARNDYGYTF.

The chain is built from TRBV11-3 and TRBJ1-2, with 7 nucleotides matching TRBD1. Losses at the gene ends were 0 bases for V and 5 bases for J; bases not matched to a gene: 6. Germline V gives CDR1 SGHNT, CDR2 YENEEA. The CDR3 is 15 residues long. The CDR3 DNA reads TGTGCCAGCAGCTTAGAGGGCAGGGGGGGTTATGGCTACACCTTC. Protein sequence: CASSLEGRGGYGYTF.

In nucleotides, the CDR3 is TGTGCCACCAGTGAGACAGGGTTGCGCGGAAACACCATATATTTT. This translates into CATSETGLRGNTIYF. The rearrangement links TRBV24-1 to TRBJ1-3; TRBD1 aligns across 7 bases. The junction had 6 bases not matched to a gene; V was cut back by 4 bases and J by 4 bases. Germline CDR1 reads KGHDR; CDR2 reads SFDVKD. The length of the CDR3 is 15 residues.

This chain joins TRBV9 and TRBJ2-7; TRBD2 aligns across 9 bases. The CDR3 extends over 15 amino acids. Germline lookup yields CDR1 SGDLS and CDR2 YYNGEE. With V trimmed by 0 bases and J by 7 bases, 8 bases remained unmatched. The chain's CDR3 is CASSVETSGIREQYF. CDR3 nucleotide sequence: TGTGCCAGCAGCGTAGAGACTAGCGGTATTCGGGAGCAGTACTTC.

This chain uses TRBV5-1 with TRBJ2-1; 14 bases fit TRBD2. V dropped 2 bases and J dropped 7; count of bases not matched to a gene: 8. The germline gives CDR1 SGHRS, CDR2 YFSETQ. The CDR3 is 17 residues long. DNA of the CDR3: TGCGCCAGCAGCTTTGATAGGGGGACTAGCGGGAGAAATGAGCAGTTCTTC. The encoded protein is CASSFDRGTSGRNEQFF.

The rearrangement links TRBV27 to TRBJ2-1; 11 bases align to TRBD2. Germline CDR1 MNHEY, CDR2 SMNVEV (reference sequence). This CDR3 spans 13 amino acids. V lost 6 bases and J lost 8; bases outside the gene matches: 3. The CDR3 nucleotides read TGTGCCAGCAGGGGACTAGCGGAGGATGAGCAGTTCTTC. Protein sequence: CASRGLAEDEQFF.

Only one count was recorded for this clone. The chain links TRBV18 to TRBJ2-5, with TRBD2 identical over 12 bases. The length of the CDR3 is 16 residues. V dropped 2 bases and J dropped 5; count of bases not matched to a gene: 6. CDR1 and CDR2 (germline): KGHSH, LQKENI. CDR3 DNA: TGTGCCAGCTCACCATTCCTGACTAGCGGGGGTGAGACCCAGTACTTC. Encoded protein: CASSPFLTSGGETQYF.

This chain joins TRBV5-4 and TRBJ2-3, with 8 bases that match TRBD2. J lost 6 bases, V lost 4 bases, and 16 bases had no gene match. Germline CDR1 and CDR2: SGHNT and YYREEE (reference sequence). The CDR3 is 17 residues long. This CDR3 is CASSPSRPGRAGDTQYF. CDR3 in DNA: TGTGCCAGCAGCCCCTCCCGCCCCGGGAGGGCTGGGGATACGCAGTATTTT.

The chain has TRBV9 and TRBJ1-6; no reliable D call. Trimming took off 0 bases at V and 3 bases at J, with 4 bases between the two ends. The CDR3 totals 14 residues. Germline V gives CDR1 SGDLS, CDR2 YYNGEE. The chain's CDR3 is CASSVAYYNSPLHF. CDR3 nucleotide sequence: TGTGCCAGCAGCGTAGCCTACTATAATTCACCCCTCCACTTT.

This clone was seen just once. The rearrangement uses TRBV28 and TRBJ2-2; D remains unclear. This CDR3 region has 14 residues. Trimming cost V 3 bases and J 3 bases, with 8 bases left between them. Per germline, CDR1 MDHEN and CDR2 SYDVKM. The chain's CDR3 is CASSFPDYTGELFF. The CDR3 DNA reads as TGTGCCAGCAGTTTTCCTGATTACACCGGGGAGCTGTTTTTT.

The genes are TRBV6-1 and TRBJ1-5; D is undetermined. The CDR3 sequence is 15 residues long. The V gene lost 2 bases and the J gene lost 0 bases, with 8 bases spanning the gap. Germline loops: CDR1 MNHNS, CDR2 SASEGT. CDR3 protein: CASSEKVNSNQPQHF. As DNA, the CDR3 is TGTGCCAGCAGTGAAAAGGTAAATAGCAATCAGCCCCAGCATTTT.

The chain employs TRBV2 and TRBJ1-5, with TRBD1 as a possible D gene (5 bases). CDR1 is SNHLY and CDR2 is FYNNEI in the germline V gene. The CDR3 consists of 18 residues. Trimming took off 5 bases at V and 0 bases at J, with 20 bases between the two ends. The CDR3: CASSPGLDSIYSNQPQHF. The CDR3 DNA reads as TGTGCCAGCAGTCCCGGCCTCGACAGCATTTATAGCAATCAGCCCCAGCATTTT.

This sequence joins TRBV6-5 and TRBJ1-1; D is ambiguous. The V gene lost 7 bases and the J gene lost 4 bases, with 10 bases spanning the gap. The V gene's germline CDR1 is MNHEY and CDR2 SVGAGI. This CDR3 is 12 amino acids long. CDR3 nucleotides: TGTGCCAGCAACAGTGCGTCCACTGAAGCTTTCTTT. It specifies CASNSASTEAFF.

CDR3 region: CASSLRPVQRNYGYTF. For the CDR3, the DNA is TGTGCCAGCAGCTTAAGGCCGGTACAGCGTAACTATGGCTACACCTTC. The chain links TRBV7-2 to TRBJ1-2; D gene uncertain. The V end lost 2 bases, the J end lost 1 base, and 14 bases lay between the germline ends. Germline V gene data show CDR1 as SGHTA and CDR2 as FQGNSA. The CDR3 consists of 16 residues.

Regarding this clone: The sample contains more than one DNA sequence encoding this CDR3. The V and J genes are TRBV29-1 and TRBJ1-1; D gene ambiguous. Per germline, CDR1 SQVTM and CDR2 ANQGSEA. This CDR3 has 11 residues. V lost 4 bases and J 1 base, leaving 4 bases between the germline ends. The CDR3: CSVVRNTEAFF. DNA for the CDR3: TGCAGCGTTGTTCGGAACACTGAAGCTTTCTTT. The full variable domain, in which reference TRBV29-1 and TRBJ1-1 provide the parts outside the CDR3, is SAVISQKPSRDICQRGTSLTIQCQVDSQVTMMFWYRQQPGQSLTLIATANQGSEATYESGFVIDKFPISRPNLTFSTLTVSNMSPEDSSIYLCSVVRNTEAFFGQGTRLTVV.

The chain couples TRBV4-3 to TRBJ2-1, with TRBD2 matching over 9 bases. The CDR3 has 18 residues. Germline V lookup: CDR1 LGHNA, CDR2 YSLEER. The V and J ends lost 1 base and 3 bases, in that order; junction bases with no gene match: 10. CDR3 sequence (DNA): TGCGCCAGCAGCCAAGGGGGACGCGGTAGCGGGAGCTACAATGAGCAGTTCTTC. Amino acids: CASSQGGRGSGSYNEQFF.

This chain joins TRBV3-1 (or the pseudogene TRBV3-2) and TRBJ2-5; 8 bases match TRBD2. V was clipped by 1 base and J by 2 bases; unmatched bases: 3. The CDR3 extends over 15 amino acids. Germline CDR1 and CDR2: LGHDT and YNNKEL (reference sequence). CDR3 DNA: TGTGCCAGCAGCCAAGGGACTAGCCTTCAAGAGACCCAGTACTTC. Residues: CASSQGTSLQETQYF.

V usage is TRBV27 and J usage is TRBJ2-1; D gene uncertain. This CDR3 spans 14 amino acids. Trimming took off 2 bases at V and 10 bases at J, with 15 bases between the two ends. Per the germline V gene, CDR1 is MNHEY and CDR2 is SMNVEV (reference sequence). The CDR3 is CASSLGLPSREQFF. In DNA form, the CDR3 reads TGTGCCAGCAGTTTAGGCCTACCGAGCCGGGAGCAGTTCTTC.

V and J are TRBV6-4 and TRBJ1-1, with D perhaps matching TRBD1 (5 bases). In germline, CDR1 is MRHNA, CDR2 SNTAGT. V lost 2 bases, J lost 6 bases, and 13 bases lay in between. The CDR3 runs to 14 residues. CDR3 residues: CASSDGTGGAEAFF. The CDR3 DNA sequence: TGTGCCAGCAGTGACGGGACCGGAGGCGCTGAAGCTTTCTTT.

This chain links TRBV10-3 with TRBJ1-1, with D hard to call. The CDR3 spans 15 residues. The germline V and J ends were trimmed by 3 bases and 7 bases, with 18 bases remaining between them. The germline V gene has CDR1 ENHRY and CDR2 SYGVKD. The CDR3 region is CAISEKAGFEIEAFF. As DNA, the CDR3 is TGTGCCATCAGTGAAAAAGCAGGCTTCGAGATTGAAGCTTTCTTT.

V usage is TRBV19 and J usage is TRBJ1-1; possibly TRBD1 for D (6 bases). The CDR3 covers 16 residues. V lost 1 base, J lost 1 base, and 13 bases lay in between. Per germline, CDR1 LNHDA and CDR2 SQIVND (reference sequence). The CDR3 loop reads CASSIGVGRGNTEAFF. The CDR3, as DNA: TGTGCCAGTAGTATAGGGGTGGGCAGGGGGAACACTGAAGCTTTCTTT. The whole variable domain, filled in from reference TRBV19 and TRBJ1-1, reads DGGITQSPKYLFRKEGQNVTLSCEQNLNHDAMYWYRQDPGQGLRLIYYSQIVNDFQKGDIAEGYSVSREKKESFPLTVTSAQKNPTAFYLCASSIGVGRGNTEAFFGQGTRLTVV.

The rearrangement uses TRBV7-2 and TRBJ2-3; D may be TRBD2 (6 bases). The ends were cut back, 3 bases at V and 1 base at J, with 11 bases in the middle. The CDR3 contains 15 residues. Germline CDR1 and CDR2: SGHTA and FQGNSA. The CDR3 here is CASSFTASGTDTQYF. The CDR3 DNA sequence: TGTGCCAGCAGCTTCACGGCTAGCGGCACAGATACGCAGTATTTT.

This chain uses TRBV6-5 with TRBJ2-2; weak D call: TRBD2 (5 bases). The CDR3 is made up of 13 amino acids. The V gene lost 6 bases and the J gene lost 6 bases, with 11 bases spanning the gap. Per germline, CDR1 MNHEY and CDR2 SVGAGI. In nucleotides, the CDR3 is TGTGCCAGCAGGCTTACTAGTCCCGGGGAGCTGTTTTTT. It is translated as CASRLTSPGELFF.

The chain carries TRBV19 and TRBJ2-7, with 8 nucleotides matching TRBD1. This CDR3 spans 15 amino acids. V dropped 0 bases and J dropped 4; count of bases not matched to a gene: 5. Germline CDR1 and CDR2: LNHDA and SQIVND (reference sequence). This chain's CDR3 is CASSIEPGQEYEQYF. CDR3 nucleotide sequence: TGTGCCAGTAGTATAGAACCGGGACAGGAGTACGAGCAGTACTTC.

V usage is TRBV2 and J usage is TRBJ2-3, with D unclear. Between the trimmed V and J ends, which lost 6 bases and 4 bases, there was a span of 5 bases. The CDR3 has 11 residues. Germline values: CDR1 SNHLY, CDR2 FYNNEI. This chain's CDR3 is CASRGSDTQYF. CDR3 DNA sequence: TGTGCCAGCAGGGGTTCAGATACGCAGTATTTT.

Only one count was recorded for this clone. This chain joins TRBV28 and TRBJ2-3; TRBD1 matches 11 bases. With 4 bases clipped from V and 2 bases from J, the junction kept 14 bases outside the gene matches. Germline lookup yields CDR1 MDHEN and CDR2 SYDVKM. The CDR3 extends over 19 amino acids. CDR3 amino acids: CASSSTILRDRGNTDTQYF. The CDR3 DNA follows: TGTGCCAGCAGTTCGACTATCCTTAGGGACAGGGGGAACACAGATACGCAGTATTTT.

The chain employs TRBV11-1 and TRBJ2-7; D not resolved. There are 11 residues in the CDR3. Germline lookup yields CDR1 SGHAT and CDR2 FQDESV (reference sequence). V gave up 4 bases and J gave up 3 bases, with 4 bases separating them. The CDR3 DNA reads as TGTGCCAGCAGCTCGGACTACGAGCAGTACTTC. Amino acid sequence: CASSSDYEQYF.